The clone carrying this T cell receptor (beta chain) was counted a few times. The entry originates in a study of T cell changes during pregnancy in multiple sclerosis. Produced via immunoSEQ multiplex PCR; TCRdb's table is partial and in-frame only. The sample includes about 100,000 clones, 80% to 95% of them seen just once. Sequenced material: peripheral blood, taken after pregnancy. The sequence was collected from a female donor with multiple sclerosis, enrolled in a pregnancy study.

Here the CDR3 reads CASRYRENTEAFF. In DNA, the CDR3 is TGTGCCAGCAGGTACAGGGAGAACACTGAAGCTTTCTTT. The rearrangement uses TRBV27 and TRBJ1-1; D possibly corresponds to TRBD1 (6 bases). V was clipped by 6 bases and J by 1 base, with 9 bases between them. The CDR3 loop spans 13 amino acids. The germline gives CDR1 MNHEY, CDR2 SMNVEV (reference sequence).